This T cell receptor beta chain was recorded in a study of shared clonotypes between healthy human individuals. Broader study findings: Approximately 4.5% was the fraction of naive CD4 clonotypes found shared across several donors.

The method was immunoSEQ multiplex PCR; TCRdb's version includes in-frame clones alone and lacks a portion of them. In the table there are 2 million or so clones, 90% to 95% of which are singletons. Note on this clone: The antigen remains undetermined.

This CDR3 region has 13 residues. V lost 2 bases to trimming and J lost 3 bases, with 7 bases between them. Germline CDR1 and CDR2: LGHNT and FRNRAP. The chain joins TRBV12-5 to TRBJ1-2; D is uncertain. The sequence was obtained from a man aged 18-30 years in good health. The sample consisted of naive CD4+ T cells sorted from blood. Subset defined: CD45RA+ positively selected. The CDR3 protein is CASGLKGHYGYTF. The DNA for the CDR3 is TGTGCTAGTGGTTTGAAGGGTCACTATGGCTACACCTTC. The complete variable domain, with remaining parts taken from reference TRBV12-5 and TRBJ1-2, reads DARVTQTPRHKVTEMGQEVTMRCQPILGHNTVFWYRQTMMQGLELLAYFRNRAPLDDSGMPKDRFSAEMPDATLATLKIQPSEPRDSAVYFCASGLKGHYGYTFGSGTRLTVV.